This T cell receptor (beta chain) was identified during a study of cytomegalovirus exposure and HLA in healthy donors. Study at large: In an earlier analysis, around 100 million unique TCR beta sequences were found from approximately 190 million T cells. Broader study findings: CMV serostatus stood as the only immune exposure information on hand. Certain sequence variants were highly shared and formed a cluster, and this cluster was likely a sequencing artifact.

Germline V CDR1 and CDR2: SNHLY, FYNNEI. This CDR3 is built from 14 residues. Trimming removed 4 bases at V and 5 bases at J, with 14 bases between. With 60 Vbeta and 13 Jbeta primers, the PCR was carried out. Profiled with immunoSEQ multiplex PCR; TCRdb holds only in-frame clones, not every one. The sample has some 140,000 clones, about 75% seen once; the top ten hold 1.3% to 1.5%. Note on this clone: Its specificity is not known.

This sequence originates from a woman aged 40 to 55 in good health and CMV-seronegative. The chain carries TRBV2 and TRBJ1-1, with D possibly TRBD1 on 5 matching bases. Material: PBMCs. This chain's CDR3 is CASSAAVPGTEAFF. CDR3 coding DNA: TGTGCCAGCAGTGCGGCAGTCCCAGGGACTGAAGCTTTCTTT.